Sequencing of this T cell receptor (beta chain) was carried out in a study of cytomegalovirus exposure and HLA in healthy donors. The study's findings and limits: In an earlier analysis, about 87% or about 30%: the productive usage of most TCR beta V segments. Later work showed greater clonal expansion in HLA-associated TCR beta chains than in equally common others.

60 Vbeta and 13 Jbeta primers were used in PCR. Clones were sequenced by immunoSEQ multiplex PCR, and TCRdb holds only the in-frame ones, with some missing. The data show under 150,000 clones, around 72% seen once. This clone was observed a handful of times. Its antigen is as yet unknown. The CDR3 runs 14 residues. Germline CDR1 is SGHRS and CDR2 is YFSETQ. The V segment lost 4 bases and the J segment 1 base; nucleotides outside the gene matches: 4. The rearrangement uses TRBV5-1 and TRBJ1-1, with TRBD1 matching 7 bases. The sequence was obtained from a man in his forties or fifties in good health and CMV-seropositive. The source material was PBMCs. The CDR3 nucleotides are TGCGCCAGCAGCCCGGGGGACAGGAACACTGAAGCTTTCTTT. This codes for CASSPGDRNTEAFF.